This TCR beta chain was documented in a study of OX40 agonist ivuxolimab in advanced cancers. Study-wide context: Therapy given before enrollment (anti-PD-1, anti-PD-L1 or anti-CTLA-4) was allowed, and around 41% had some. Study conclusions and caveats: Fewer expanded clones were found on average in CD4+ than in CD8+ T cells. Clones of CD4+ and CD8+ blood T cells grew by week 6 at doses of 0.1 to 3.0 mg/kg.

TCRdb's copy holds only in-frame clones and misses some; the assay was immunoSEQ multiplex PCR. The top ten clones hold 0.15% to 0.2% of a sample with 90,000 to 100,000 clones, almost 90% of them seen once. CDR3 length: 12 amino acids. With 4 bases clipped from V and 6 bases from J, the junction kept 0 bases outside the gene matches. The germline V gene has CDR1 SGHAT and CDR2 FQNNGV. This clone has only a few counts. Its antigen is not identified. V is TRBV11-2 and J is TRBJ2-7; 10 bases match TRBD2. This TCR derives from an adult with an advanced solid tumor such as melanoma, head and neck, liver or kidney cancer. Source: CD4+ or CD8+ T cells sorted from blood, taken in a trial of the OX40 agonist ivuxolimab. CDR3 in amino acids: CASSSSGSEQYF. For the CDR3, the DNA is TGTGCCAGCAGCTCTAGCGGGAGCGAGCAGTACTTC.